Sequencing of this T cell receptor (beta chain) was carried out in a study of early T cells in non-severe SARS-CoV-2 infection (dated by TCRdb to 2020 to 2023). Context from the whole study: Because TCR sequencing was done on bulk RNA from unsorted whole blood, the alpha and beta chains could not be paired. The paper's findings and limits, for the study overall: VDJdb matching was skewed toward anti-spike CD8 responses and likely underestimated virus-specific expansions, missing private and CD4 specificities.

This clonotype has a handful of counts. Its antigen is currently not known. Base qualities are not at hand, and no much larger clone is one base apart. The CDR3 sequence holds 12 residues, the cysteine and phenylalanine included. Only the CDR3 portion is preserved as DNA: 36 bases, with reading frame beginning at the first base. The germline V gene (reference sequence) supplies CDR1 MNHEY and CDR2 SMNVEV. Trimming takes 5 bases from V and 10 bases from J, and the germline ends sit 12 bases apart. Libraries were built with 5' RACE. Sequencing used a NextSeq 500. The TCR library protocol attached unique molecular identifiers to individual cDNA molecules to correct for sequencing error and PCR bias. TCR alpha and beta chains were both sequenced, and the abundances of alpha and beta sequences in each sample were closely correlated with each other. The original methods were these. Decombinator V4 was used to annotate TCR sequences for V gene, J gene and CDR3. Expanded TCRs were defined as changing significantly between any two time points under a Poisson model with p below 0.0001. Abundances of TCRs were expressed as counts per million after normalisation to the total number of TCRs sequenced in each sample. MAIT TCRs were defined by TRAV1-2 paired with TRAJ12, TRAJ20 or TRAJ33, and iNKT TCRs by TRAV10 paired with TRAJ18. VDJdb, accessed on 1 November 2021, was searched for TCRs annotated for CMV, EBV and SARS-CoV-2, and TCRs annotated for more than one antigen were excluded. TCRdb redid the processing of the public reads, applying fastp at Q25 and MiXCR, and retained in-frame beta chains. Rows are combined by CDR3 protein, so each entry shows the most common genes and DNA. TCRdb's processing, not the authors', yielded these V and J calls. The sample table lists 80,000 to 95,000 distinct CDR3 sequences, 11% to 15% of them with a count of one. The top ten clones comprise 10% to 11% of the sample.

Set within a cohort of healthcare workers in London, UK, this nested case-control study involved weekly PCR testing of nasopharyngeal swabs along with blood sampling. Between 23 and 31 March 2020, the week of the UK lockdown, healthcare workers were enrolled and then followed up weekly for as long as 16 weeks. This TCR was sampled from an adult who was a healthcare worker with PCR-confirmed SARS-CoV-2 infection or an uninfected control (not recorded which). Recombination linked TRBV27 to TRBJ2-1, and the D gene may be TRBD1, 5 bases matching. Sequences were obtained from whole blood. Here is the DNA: TGTGCCAGCAGTAATCTCCACAGGGAGCAGTTCTTC. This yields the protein CASSNLHREQFF.